Included here is one T cell receptor beta chain sequence, with context. Its antigen is still unknown. The germline CDR1 and CDR2 sequences are SGHNT and YENEEA. There are 14 residues in the CDR3. Trimming removed 4 bases from V and 3 bases from J, with 12 bases in between. The data originate from a study of T cell repertoires in cytomegalovirus infection. General study points: Within the response measured ex vivo, HLA-C-restricted CMV-specific TCR beta clonotypes were dominant.

A single record per CDR3 protein comes from TCRdb applying MiXCR to the reads. The data contain some 150,000 distinct CDR3 sequences, roughly 6.5% of them singletons. The clonotype comes from a human donor in good health (CMV status not recorded). Some clones in this sample may be carry-over from other donors' samples. J is TRBJ1-1 and V is TRBV11-3; no reliable D call. The sample taken for sequencing was PBMCs. The CDR3 spells CASSSGVGYTEAFF. DNA of the CDR3: TGTGCCAGCAGCTCTGGGGTCGGTTACACTGAAGCTTTCTTT.